This TCR beta chain came from a study of identical twins. This clonotype was observed a few times. V shed 7 bases and J shed 0 bases, with 16 bases lying between them. This CDR3 is built from 16 residues. CDR1 is LGHDT and CDR2 is YNNKEL in the germline V gene (reference sequence). Template switching (which added a universal primer site) was used, and cDNA carried unique molecular identifiers. TCRdb re-called the 5' RACE reads with MiXCR, one entry per CDR3 protein. The repertoire has 450,000 or so distinct CDR3 sequences, 13% to 15% of them found once; the top ten carry 0.5% to 0.65%. The same specimen was also included in a second study, on yellow fever vaccine responses in identical twins.

Sequencing was carried out using CD4+ T cells sorted from blood. This clonotype was sampled from a woman aged 18-29 years in good health. The rearrangement joins TRBV3-1 to TRBJ2-1; D is unresolved. CDR3 DNA: TGTGCCAGCACTCCATTGGGGATGAGCTCCTACAATGAGCAGTTCTTC. Protein product: CASTPLGMSSYNEQFF.